The source of this TCR beta chain is a study of Graves' ophthalmopathy and Graves' hyperthyroidism. Study background: Peripheral blood was gathered at the point of initial diagnosis, before any treatment started.

RNA transcripts were the template, and TCR beta CDR3 regions were amplified from them. HTBI primers were employed in first-round RT-PCR, then a second-round multiplex PCR followed. Using its own MiXCR run on the multiplex PCR reads, TCRdb lists one record per CDR3 protein. Counted here are about 740,000 distinct CDR3 sequences, about 44% occurring once; the ten biggest clones make up 40% to 45%. Germline V gene lookup returns CDR1 DFQATT and CDR2 SNEGSKA (reference sequence). The length of the CDR3 is 12 residues. Trimming took off 1 base at V and 7 bases at J, with 11 bases between the two ends. This clonotype has a count of ten or more. The target antigen is unknown. Each donor who had ophthalmopathy showed moderate-to-severe activity, a CAS of ≥3, a NOSPECS of ≥4, and a duration under 3 months. An approximately 9.8 ml volume of fresh peripheral blood provided the PBMCs. Study outcomes and limitations: Thyroid clonotypes that were expanded above 0.001 frequency mostly also appeared in blood.

The source material was peripheral blood. The receptor was isolated from an adult man with Graves' ophthalmopathy. The genes are TRBV20-1 and TRBJ2-7; possible D gene TRBD1, 6 bases. The CDR3 spells CSARVQGKEQYF. The CDR3 region has the DNA TGCAGTGCTAGAGTGCAGGGGAAAGAGCAGTACTTC.